Below, one T cell receptor (beta chain) is given with its context. This entry comes from a study of cytomegalovirus exposure and HLA in healthy donors. Primers included in the PCR were 60 Vbeta and 13 Jbeta primers. Profiled with immunoSEQ multiplex PCR; TCRdb holds only in-frame clones, not every one. The sample holds 150,000 or so clones; nearly 80% are singletons and the top ten take roughly 13%. The origin of this receptor is a man aged 45 to 65 in good health and CMV-seropositive. The sequenced sample consisted of PBMCs.

CDR3 residues: CSVRSGNPKEQYF. CDR3 coding DNA: TGCAGCGTTAGGTCGGGGAACCCTAAGGAGCAGTACTTC. The chain combines TRBV29-1 with TRBJ2-7; a possible D gene is TRBD2 (5 bases). The germline CDR1 and CDR2 sequences are SQVTM and ANQGSEA. This CDR3 is 13 amino acids long. With 5 bases removed from V and 7 bases from J, the gap between germline ends came to 18 bases.